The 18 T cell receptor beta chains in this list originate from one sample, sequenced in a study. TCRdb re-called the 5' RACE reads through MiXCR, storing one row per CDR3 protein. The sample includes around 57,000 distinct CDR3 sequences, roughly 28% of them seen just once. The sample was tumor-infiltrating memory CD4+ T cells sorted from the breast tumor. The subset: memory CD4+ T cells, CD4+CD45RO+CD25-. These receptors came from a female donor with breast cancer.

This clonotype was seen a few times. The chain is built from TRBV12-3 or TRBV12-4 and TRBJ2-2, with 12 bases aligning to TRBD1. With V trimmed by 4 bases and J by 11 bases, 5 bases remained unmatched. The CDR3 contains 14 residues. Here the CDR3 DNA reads TGTGCCAGCAGTTATAAAGGGACAGGGGGCGAGCTGTTTTTT. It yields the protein CASSYKGTGGELFF.

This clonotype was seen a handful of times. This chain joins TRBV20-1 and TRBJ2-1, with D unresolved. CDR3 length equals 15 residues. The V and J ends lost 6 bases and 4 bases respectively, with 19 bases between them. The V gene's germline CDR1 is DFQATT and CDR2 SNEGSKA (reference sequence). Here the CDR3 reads CSAQKGSGVYNEQFF. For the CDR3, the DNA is TGCAGTGCACAAAAAGGCTCCGGTGTGTACAATGAGCAGTTCTTC.

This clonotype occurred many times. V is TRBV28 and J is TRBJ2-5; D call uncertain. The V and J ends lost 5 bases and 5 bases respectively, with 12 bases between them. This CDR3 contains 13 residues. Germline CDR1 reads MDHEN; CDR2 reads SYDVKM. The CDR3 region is CASSGPFRETQYF. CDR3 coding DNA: TGTGCCAGCAGTGGACCCTTCAGGGAGACCCAGTACTTC. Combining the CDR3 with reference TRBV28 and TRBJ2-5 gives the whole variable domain DVKVTQSSRYLVKRTGEKVFLECVQDMDHENMFWYRQDPGLGLRLIYFSYDVKMKEKGDIPEGYSVSREKKERFSLILESASTNQTSMYLCASSGPFRETQYFGPGTRLLVL.

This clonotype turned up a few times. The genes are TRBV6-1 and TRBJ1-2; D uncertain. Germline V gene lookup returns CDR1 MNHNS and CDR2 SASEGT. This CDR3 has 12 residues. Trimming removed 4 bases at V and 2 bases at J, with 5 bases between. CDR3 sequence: CASSVLNYGYTF. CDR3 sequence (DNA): TGTGCCAGCAGTGTTTTAAACTATGGCTACACCTTC.

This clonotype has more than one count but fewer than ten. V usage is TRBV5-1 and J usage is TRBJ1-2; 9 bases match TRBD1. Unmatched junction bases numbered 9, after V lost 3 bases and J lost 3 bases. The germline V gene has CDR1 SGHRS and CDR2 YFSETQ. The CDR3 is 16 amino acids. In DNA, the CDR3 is TGCGCCAGCAGCTCGGGCTTTCGGACAGGGGACTATGGCTACACCTTC. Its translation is CASSSGFRTGDYGYTF.

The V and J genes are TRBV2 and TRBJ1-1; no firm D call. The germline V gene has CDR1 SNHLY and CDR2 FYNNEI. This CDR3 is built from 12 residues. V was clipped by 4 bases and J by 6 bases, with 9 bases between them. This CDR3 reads CASSVEGPEAFF. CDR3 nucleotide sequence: TGTGCCAGCAGTGTGGAGGGCCCTGAAGCTTTCTTT.

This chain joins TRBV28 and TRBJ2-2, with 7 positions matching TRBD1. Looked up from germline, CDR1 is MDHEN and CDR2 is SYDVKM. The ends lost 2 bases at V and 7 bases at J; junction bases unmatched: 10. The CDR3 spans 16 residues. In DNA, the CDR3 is TGTGCCAGCAGTTTAGCCGGGACAGAGGGCCACGGGGAGCTGTTTTTT. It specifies CASSLAGTEGHGELFF.

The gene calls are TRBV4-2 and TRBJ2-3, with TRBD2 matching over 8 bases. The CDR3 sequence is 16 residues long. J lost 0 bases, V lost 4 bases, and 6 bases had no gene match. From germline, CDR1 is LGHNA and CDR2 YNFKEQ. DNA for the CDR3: TGTGCCAGCAGCCCCGGGGGGGCCTCTAGCACAGATACGCAGTATTTT. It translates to CASSPGGASSTDTQYF.

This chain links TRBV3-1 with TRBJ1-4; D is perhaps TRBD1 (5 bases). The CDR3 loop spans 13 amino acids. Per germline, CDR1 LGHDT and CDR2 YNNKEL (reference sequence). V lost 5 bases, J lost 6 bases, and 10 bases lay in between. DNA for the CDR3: TGTGCCAGCAGCTCCAGGGCTGATGAAAAACTGTTTTTT. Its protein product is CASSSRADEKLFF.

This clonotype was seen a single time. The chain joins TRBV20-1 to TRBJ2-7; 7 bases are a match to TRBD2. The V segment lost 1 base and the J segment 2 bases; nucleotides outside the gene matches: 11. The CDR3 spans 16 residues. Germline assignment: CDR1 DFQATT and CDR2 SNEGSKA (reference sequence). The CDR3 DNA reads TGCAGTGCTAGAGTTGGGCCGGGACTACAGCCCTACGAGCAGTACTTC. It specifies CSARVGPGLQPYEQYF.

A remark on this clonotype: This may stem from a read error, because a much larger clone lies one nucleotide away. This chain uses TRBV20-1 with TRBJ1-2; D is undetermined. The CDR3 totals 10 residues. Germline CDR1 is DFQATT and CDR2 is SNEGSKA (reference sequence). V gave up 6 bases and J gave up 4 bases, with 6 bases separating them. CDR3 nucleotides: TGCAGTGCACAGTCCTATGGCTACACCTTC. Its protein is CSAQSYGYTF.

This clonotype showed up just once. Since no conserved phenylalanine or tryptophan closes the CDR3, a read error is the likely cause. The CDR3 coding sequence is TGTGCCACCAGTGATGGCAGTAGGGAGACCCAGTACCTC. Amino acid sequence: CATSDGSRETQYL. This chain uses TRBV24-1 with TRBJ2-5; D uncertain. Germline CDR1 and CDR2: KGHDR and SFDVKD. The CDR3 covers 13 residues. V lost 3 bases, J lost 5 bases, and 9 bases lay in between.

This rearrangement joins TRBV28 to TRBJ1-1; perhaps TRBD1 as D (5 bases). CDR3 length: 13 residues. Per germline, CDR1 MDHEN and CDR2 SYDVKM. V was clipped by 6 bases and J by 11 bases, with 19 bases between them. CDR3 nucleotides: TGTGCCAGCAGCCCCGAGGACACGAGGGCGGCTTTCTTT. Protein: CASSPEDTRAAFF.

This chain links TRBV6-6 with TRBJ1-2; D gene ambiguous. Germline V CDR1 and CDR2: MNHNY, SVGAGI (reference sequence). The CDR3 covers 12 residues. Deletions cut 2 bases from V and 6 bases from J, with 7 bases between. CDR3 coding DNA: TGTGCCAGCAGTTACCAGACGGATGGCTACACCTTC. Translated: CASSYQTDGYTF.

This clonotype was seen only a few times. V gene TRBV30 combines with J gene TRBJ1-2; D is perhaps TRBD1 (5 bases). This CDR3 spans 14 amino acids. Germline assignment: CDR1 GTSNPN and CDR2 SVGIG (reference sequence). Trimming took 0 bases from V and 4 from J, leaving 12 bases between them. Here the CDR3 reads CAWSVRAGSYGYTF. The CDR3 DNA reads TGTGCCTGGAGTGTACGAGCAGGGAGCTATGGCTACACCTTC.

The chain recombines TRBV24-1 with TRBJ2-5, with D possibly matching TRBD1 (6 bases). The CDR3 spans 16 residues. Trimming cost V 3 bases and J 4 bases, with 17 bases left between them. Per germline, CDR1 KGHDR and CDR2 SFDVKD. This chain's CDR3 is CATSDPGAIGRETQYF. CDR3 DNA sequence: TGTGCCACCAGTGATCCAGGGGCTATAGGGCGAGAGACCCAGTACTTC.

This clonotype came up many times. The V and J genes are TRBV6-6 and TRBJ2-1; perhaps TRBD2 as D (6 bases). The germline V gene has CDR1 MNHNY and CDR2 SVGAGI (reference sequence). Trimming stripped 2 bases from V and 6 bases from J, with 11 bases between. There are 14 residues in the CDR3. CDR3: CASSYGQGGNEQFF. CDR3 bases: TGTGCCAGCAGTTACGGGCAGGGAGGCAATGAGCAGTTCTTC.

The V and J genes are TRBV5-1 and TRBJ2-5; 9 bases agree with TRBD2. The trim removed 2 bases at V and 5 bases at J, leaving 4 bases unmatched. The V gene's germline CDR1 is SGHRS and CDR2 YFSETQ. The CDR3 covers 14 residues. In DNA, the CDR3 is TGCGCCAGCAGCTTCGTTCTAGCGGGGGAGACCCAGTACTTC. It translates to CASSFVLAGETQYF.